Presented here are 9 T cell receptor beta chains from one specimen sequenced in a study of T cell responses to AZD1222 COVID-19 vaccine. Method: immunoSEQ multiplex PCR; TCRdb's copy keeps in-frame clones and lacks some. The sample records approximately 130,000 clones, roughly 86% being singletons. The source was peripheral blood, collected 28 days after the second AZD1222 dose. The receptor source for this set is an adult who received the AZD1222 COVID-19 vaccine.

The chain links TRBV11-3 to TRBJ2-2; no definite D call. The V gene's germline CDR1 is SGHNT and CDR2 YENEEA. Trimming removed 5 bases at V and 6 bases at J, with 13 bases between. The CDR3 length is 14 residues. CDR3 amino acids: CASSPPLFPGELFF. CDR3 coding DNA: TGTGCCAGCAGCCCCCCTCTGTTCCCCGGGGAGCTGTTTTTT.

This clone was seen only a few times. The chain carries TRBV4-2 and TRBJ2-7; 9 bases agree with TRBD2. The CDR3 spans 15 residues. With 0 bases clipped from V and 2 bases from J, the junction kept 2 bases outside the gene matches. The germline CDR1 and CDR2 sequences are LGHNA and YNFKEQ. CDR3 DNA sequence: TGTGCCAGCAGCCAAGAGCAGCGGGGGGCCTACGAGCAGTACTTC. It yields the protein CASSQEQRGAYEQYF.

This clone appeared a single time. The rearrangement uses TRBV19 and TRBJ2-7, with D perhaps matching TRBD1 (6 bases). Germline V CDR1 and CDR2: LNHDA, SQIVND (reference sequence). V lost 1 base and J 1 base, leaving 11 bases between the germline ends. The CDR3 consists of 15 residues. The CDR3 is CASSIAGAESYEQYF. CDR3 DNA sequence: TGTGCCAGTAGTATAGCAGGGGCTGAATCCTACGAGCAGTACTTC.

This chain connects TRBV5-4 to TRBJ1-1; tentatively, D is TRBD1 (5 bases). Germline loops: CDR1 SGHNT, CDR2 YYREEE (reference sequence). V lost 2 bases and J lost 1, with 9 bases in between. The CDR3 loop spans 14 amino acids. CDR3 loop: CASSFRAGNTEAFF. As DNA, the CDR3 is TGTGCCAGCAGCTTCAGGGCGGGGAACACTGAAGCTTTCTTT.

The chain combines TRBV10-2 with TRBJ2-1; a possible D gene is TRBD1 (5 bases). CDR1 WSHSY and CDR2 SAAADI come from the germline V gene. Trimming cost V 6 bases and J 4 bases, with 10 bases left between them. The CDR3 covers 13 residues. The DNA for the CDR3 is TGCGCCAGCAGACAGGACGCTTACAATGAGCAGTTCTTC. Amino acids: CASRQDAYNEQFF.

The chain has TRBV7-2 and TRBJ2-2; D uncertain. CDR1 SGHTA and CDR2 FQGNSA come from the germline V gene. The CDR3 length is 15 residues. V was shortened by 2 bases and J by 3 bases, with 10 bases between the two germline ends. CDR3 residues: CASSLQAAHTGELFF. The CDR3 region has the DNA TGTGCCAGCAGCTTACAGGCAGCCCACACCGGGGAGCTGTTTTTT.

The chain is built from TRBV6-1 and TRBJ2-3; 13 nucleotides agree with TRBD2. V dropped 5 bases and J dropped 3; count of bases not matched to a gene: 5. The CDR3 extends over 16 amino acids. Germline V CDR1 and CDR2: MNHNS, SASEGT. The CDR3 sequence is CASSKGLAGETDTQYF. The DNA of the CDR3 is TGTGCCAGCAGTAAAGGACTAGCGGGAGAAACAGATACGCAGTATTTT.

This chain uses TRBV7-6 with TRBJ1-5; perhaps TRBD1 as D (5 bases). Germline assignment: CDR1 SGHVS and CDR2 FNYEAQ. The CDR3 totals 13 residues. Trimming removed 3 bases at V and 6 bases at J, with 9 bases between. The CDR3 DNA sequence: TGTGCCAGCAGCTTCGGCAGGGCTCAGCCCCAGCATTTT. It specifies CASSFGRAQPQHF.

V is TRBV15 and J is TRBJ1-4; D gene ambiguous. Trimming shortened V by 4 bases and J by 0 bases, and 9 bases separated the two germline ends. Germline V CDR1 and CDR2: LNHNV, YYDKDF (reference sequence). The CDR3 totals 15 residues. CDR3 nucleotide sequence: TGTGCCACCAGCACAGGAACTTCAACTAATGAAAAACTGTTTTTT. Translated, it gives CATSTGTSTNEKLFF.